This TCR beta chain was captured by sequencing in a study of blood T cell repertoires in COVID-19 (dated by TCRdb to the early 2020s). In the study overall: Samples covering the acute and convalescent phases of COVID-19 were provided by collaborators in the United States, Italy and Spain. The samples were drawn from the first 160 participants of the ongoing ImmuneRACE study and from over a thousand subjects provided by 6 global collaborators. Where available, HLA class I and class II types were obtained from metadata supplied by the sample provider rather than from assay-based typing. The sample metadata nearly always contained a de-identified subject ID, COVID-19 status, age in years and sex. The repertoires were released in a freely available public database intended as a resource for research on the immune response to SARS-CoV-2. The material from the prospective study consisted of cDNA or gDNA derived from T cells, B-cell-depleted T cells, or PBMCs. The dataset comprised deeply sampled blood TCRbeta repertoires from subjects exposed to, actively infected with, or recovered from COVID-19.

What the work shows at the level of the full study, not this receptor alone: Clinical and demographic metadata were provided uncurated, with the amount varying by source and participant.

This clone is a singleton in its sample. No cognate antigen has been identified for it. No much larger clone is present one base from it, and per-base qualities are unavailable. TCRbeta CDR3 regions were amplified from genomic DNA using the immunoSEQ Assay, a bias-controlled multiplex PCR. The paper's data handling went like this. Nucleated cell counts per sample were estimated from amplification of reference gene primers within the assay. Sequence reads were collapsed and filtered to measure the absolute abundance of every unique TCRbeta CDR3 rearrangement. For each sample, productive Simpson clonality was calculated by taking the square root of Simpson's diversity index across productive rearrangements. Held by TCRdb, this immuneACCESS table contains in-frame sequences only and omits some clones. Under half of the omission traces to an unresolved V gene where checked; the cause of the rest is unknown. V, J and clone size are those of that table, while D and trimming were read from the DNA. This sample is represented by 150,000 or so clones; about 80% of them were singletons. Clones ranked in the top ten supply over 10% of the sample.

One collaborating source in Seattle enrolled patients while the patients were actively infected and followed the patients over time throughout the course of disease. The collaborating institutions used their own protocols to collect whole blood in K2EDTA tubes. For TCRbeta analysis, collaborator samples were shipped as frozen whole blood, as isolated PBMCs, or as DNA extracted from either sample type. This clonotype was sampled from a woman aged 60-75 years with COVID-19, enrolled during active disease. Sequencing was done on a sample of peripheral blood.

The base sequence is TGCGCCAGCTCGACAGGGCTACTGGGCTATGGCTACACCTTC. The resulting protein is CASSTGLLGYGYTF. In this chain, TRBV5-1 is recombined with TRBJ1-2; 7 bases in the junction line up with TRBD1. At the junction V is shortened by 7 bases and J by 4 bases; bases outside the gene matches: 10. From its cysteine to its phenylalanine, the CDR3 spans 14 amino acids. CDR3 DNA is the only sequence kept; it has 42 bases, read in frame from the first base. CDR1 and CDR2, looked up from the germline V gene, are SGHRS and YFSETQ.